Each of the 23 T cell receptor beta chains below was sequenced from the same sample in a study of CD8+ T cells in alopecia areata. Extraction of RNA preceded its reverse transcription into cDNA, which served as the sequencing template. TCRdb's copy holds only in-frame clones and misses some; the assay was immunoSEQ multiplex PCR. This table holds about 100,000 clones, 55% to 60% found once. Material: NKG2D-low CD8+ T cells sorted from blood. Receptors were obtained from a human donor with alopecia areata.

The V gene is TRBV28, the J gene TRBJ2-1; D is possibly TRBD2 (6 bases). Trimming took off 4 bases at V and 8 bases at J, with 15 bases between the two ends. CDR3 size: 14 residues. From germline, CDR1 is MDHEN and CDR2 SYDVKM. The CDR3 is CASSSQTRLYEQFF. CDR3 nucleotides: TGTGCCAGCAGTTCCCAGACTAGATTATATGAGCAGTTCTTC.

The chain links TRBV9 to TRBJ1-4, with a tentative D call TRBD1 (5 bases). The length of the CDR3 is 13 residues. Looked up from germline, CDR1 is SGDLS and CDR2 is YYNGEE. The V and J ends lost 0 bases and 12 bases respectively, with 12 bases between them. CDR3 sequence (DNA): TGTGCCAGCAGCGTAGTAACCGGGACGGAACTGTTTTTT. Its protein product is CASSVVTGTELFF.

This clone was found a few times. The J gene is TRBJ2-1, the V gene TRBV5-1; no reliable D call. This CDR3 spans 16 amino acids. V lost 3 bases, J lost 5 bases, and 18 bases lay in between. Germline assignment: CDR1 SGHRS and CDR2 YFSETQ. This chain's CDR3 is CASSSPPGVMNNEQFF. Written as DNA, the CDR3 is TGCGCCAGCAGCTCCCCCCCGGGCGTGATGAACAATGAGCAGTTCTTC.

This clone appeared a single time. Since a far larger clone is one base different, this is likely a read error. Other DNA sequences in this specimen translate into the identical CDR3. The chain carries TRBV27 and TRBJ2-5, with D uncertain. This CDR3 contains 11 residues. Germline V lookup: CDR1 MNHEY, CDR2 SMNVEV (reference sequence). The CDR3, as DNA: TGTGCTAGCAGTTCCGGGCCGACCCAGTACTTC. Translating it yields CASSSGPTQYF.

CDR3 protein: CASSLEGARITGELFF. The DNA of the CDR3 is TGTGCCAGCAGTTTGGAGGGGGCGCGCATCACCGGGGAGCTGTTTTTT. V is TRBV27 and J is TRBJ2-2; a weak D match, TRBD1 (7 bases). The V end was cut by 3 bases, the J end by 4 bases, with 15 bases between. This CDR3 is built from 16 residues. CDR1 MNHEY and CDR2 SMNVEV come from the germline V gene (reference sequence).

There are a few counts of this clone. The rearrangement joins TRBV5-1 to TRBJ1-1, with TRBD1 matching 7 bases. The CDR3 runs 15 residues. CDR1 is SGHRS, CDR2 YFSETQ, per germline. The trim removed 1 base at V and 3 bases at J, leaving 6 bases unmatched. The CDR3 DNA is TGCGCCAGCAGCTTGCCCCTTACAGGGGACACTGAAGCTTTCTTT. It codes for CASSLPLTGDTEAFF.

In this sample, this clone turned up a few times. The J gene is TRBJ2-1, the V gene TRBV6-5; 10 bases agree with TRBD2. Per germline, CDR1 MNHEY and CDR2 SVGAGI. This CDR3 has 16 amino acids. Losses at the gene ends were 0 bases for V and 5 bases for J; bases not matched to a gene: 4. The CDR3 is CASSYSASGSDNEQFF. The CDR3 nucleotides are TGTGCCAGCAGTTACTCGGCTAGCGGGAGTGACAATGAGCAGTTCTTC.

The chain couples TRBV28 to TRBJ1-5; possible D gene TRBD1, 5 bases. This CDR3 has 15 residues. With 5 bases removed from V and 2 bases from J, the gap between germline ends came to 13 bases. CDR1 is MDHEN, CDR2 SYDVKM, per germline. CDR3 sequence: CASSRGAGGNQPQHF. The CDR3 DNA reads TGTGCCAGCAGTCGCGGAGCGGGGGGCAATCAGCCCCAGCATTTT.

A note on this clone: The sample contains more than one DNA sequence encoding this CDR3. The chain employs TRBV10-3 and TRBJ2-7; 11 bases fit TRBD2. The germline CDR1 and CDR2 sequences are ENHRY and SYGVKD. The J segment lost 3 bases and the V segment lost 4 bases, leaving 2 bases of the junction unmatched. This CDR3 spans 14 amino acids. The CDR3 reads CAISGTSGSYEQYF. The CDR3 DNA is TGTGCCATCAGTGGTACTAGCGGGAGCTACGAGCAGTACTTC.

The V call is TRBV6-5, the J call TRBJ1-1, with TRBD1 identical over 8 bases. This CDR3 has 14 residues. V trimming: 6 bases; J trimming: 7 bases; junction bases outside the gene matches: 10. Germline V gene sequence: CDR1 MNHEY, CDR2 SVGAGI. The CDR3 loop is CASRQAGTGVEAFF. The CDR3 DNA reads TGTGCCAGCAGACAAGCCGGGACAGGCGTTGAAGCTTTCTTT.

The chain links TRBV19 to TRBJ2-1; D might be TRBD2 (6 bases). Germline V gene lookup returns CDR1 LNHDA and CDR2 SQIVND (reference sequence). Trimming removed 4 bases from V and 2 bases from J, with 9 bases in between. The CDR3 contains 14 residues. The CDR3 DNA follows: TGTGCCAGTAGTAGTAGCGGTACCTACAATGAGCAGTTCTTC. Protein product: CASSSSGTYNEQFF.

This sequence joins TRBV27 and TRBJ2-7, with D possibly TRBD2 on 6 matching bases. V was cut by 7 bases and J by 2 bases, with 15 bases left in between. The length of the CDR3 is 14 residues. Germline CDR1 MNHEY, CDR2 SMNVEV (reference sequence). In DNA, the CDR3 is TGTGCCAGCACCGGGGGAAGGGGTGCCTACGAGCAGTACTTC. Translating gives CASTGGRGAYEQYF.

V is TRBV2 and J is TRBJ2-7; D gene unclear. This CDR3 spans 12 amino acids. CDR1 SNHLY and CDR2 FYNNEI come from the germline V gene. Trimming removed 4 bases at V and 5 bases at J, with 9 bases between. CDR3 DNA sequence: TGTGCCAGCAGTGGAGATCCCGACGAGCAGTACTTC. Translated, it gives CASSGDPDEQYF.

The V gene is TRBV13, the J gene TRBJ1-5; D gene ambiguous. Per the germline V gene, CDR1 is PRHDT and CDR2 is FYEKMQ (reference sequence). The CDR3 is made up of 14 amino acids. The V end was cut by 3 bases, the J end by 2 bases, with 8 bases between. For the CDR3, the DNA is TGTGCCAGCAGCTTCGGGTTAGGCAATCAGCCCCAGCATTTT. Amino acids: CASSFGLGNQPQHF. The full variable domain, completed using reference TRBV13 and TRBJ1-5, is AAGVIQSPRHLIKEKRETATLKCYPIPRHDTVYWYQQGPGQDPQFLISFYEKMQSDKGSIPDRFSAQQFSDYHSELNMSSLELGDSALYFCASSFGLGNQPQHFGDGTRLSIL.

This chain connects TRBV13 to TRBJ2-1; D perhaps matches TRBD2 (6 bases). With 5 bases removed from V and 8 bases from J, the gap between germline ends came to 19 bases. There are 15 residues in the CDR3. Germline loops: CDR1 PRHDT, CDR2 FYEKMQ (reference sequence). The CDR3 DNA reads TGTGCCAGCAGCCCGCCCGGACCGCGGGGCGATGAGCAGTTCTTC. It encodes CASSPPGPRGDEQFF.

J is TRBJ1-2 and V is TRBV7-6, with 7 bases matching TRBD1. V lost 5 bases, J lost 3 bases, and 9 bases stayed unmatched. This CDR3 has 15 residues. The germline V gene encodes CDR1 SGHVS and CDR2 FNYEAQ. This chain's CDR3 is CASSPGTEKDYGYTF. CDR3 DNA sequence: TGTGCCAGCAGCCCAGGGACAGAAAAAGACTATGGCTACACCTTC.

V is TRBV29-1 and J is TRBJ2-7, with 9 positions matching TRBD2. Germline CDR1 and CDR2: SQVTM and ANQGSEA. CDR3 length: 14 amino acids. The ends lost 4 bases at V and 7 bases at J; junction bases unmatched: 11. CDR3 protein: CSVVGTSSVREQYF. CDR3 sequence (DNA): TGCAGCGTTGTCGGGACTAGCTCGGTTCGGGAGCAGTACTTC.

J is TRBJ2-1 and V is TRBV29-1; D possibly corresponds to TRBD2 (6 bases). Germline V lookup: CDR1 SQVTM, CDR2 ANQGSEA. Trimming cost V 6 bases and J 10 bases, with 22 bases left between them. The CDR3 runs to 14 residues. CDR3 sequence: CSVYGAAGVKEQFF. Here the CDR3 DNA reads TGCAGCGTATACGGGGCAGCGGGCGTTAAGGAGCAGTTCTTC.

The chain uses TRBV27 and TRBJ2-2; D not resolved. The CDR3 extends over 12 amino acids. In germline, CDR1 is MNHEY, CDR2 SMNVEV (reference sequence). V lost 2 bases, J lost 6 bases, and 4 bases lay in between. CDR3 residues: CASSLVPGELFF. CDR3 DNA sequence: TGTGCCAGCAGTTTAGTCCCCGGGGAGCTGTTTTTT.

This clone appeared a few times. This rearrangement joins TRBV28 to TRBJ2-5, with no clear D. Germline V lookup: CDR1 MDHEN, CDR2 SYDVKM. This CDR3 spans 13 amino acids. V lost 8 bases, J lost 3 bases, and 13 bases lay in between. CDR3 nucleotides: TGTGCCAGCGGTCGGAAAGCAGAAGAGACCCAGTACTTC. Translated, it gives CASGRKAEETQYF.

V and J are TRBV2 and TRBJ2-2, with D uncertain. The CDR3 sequence is 13 residues long. Germline-derived CDR1 and CDR2 are SNHLY and FYNNEI. Trimming shortened V by 6 bases and J by 5 bases, and 10 bases separated the two germline ends. The CDR3 nucleotides are TGTGCCAGCAGCTGGGGTGGGACCGGGGAGCTGTTTTTT. Protein product: CASSWGGTGELFF. Filled out from reference TRBV2 and TRBJ2-2, the complete variable domain reads EPEVTQTPSHQVTQMGQEVILRCVPISNHLYFYWYRQILGQKVEFLVSFYNNEISEKSEIFDDQFSVERPDGSNFTLKIRSTKLEDSAMYFCASSWGGTGELFFGEGSRLTVL.

The chain joins TRBV5-4 to TRBJ2-1; the D is unclear. Trimming removed 1 base from V and 0 bases from J, with 8 bases in between. CDR1 and CDR2 (germline): SGHNT, YYREEE (reference sequence). The CDR3 is 15 residues long. CDR3 coding DNA: TGTGCCAGCAGCTTGAGTGGAAGCTCCTACAATGAGCAGTTCTTC. Amino acids: CASSLSGSSYNEQFF.

This clone was observed a handful of times. The V gene is TRBV6-5, the J gene TRBJ2-1; TRBD2 matches 9 bases. This CDR3 is built from 14 residues. Germline V gene sequence: CDR1 MNHEY, CDR2 SVGAGI. The V and J ends lost 2 bases and 7 bases, in that order; junction bases with no gene match: 3. This chain's CDR3 is CASSYGTSWNEQFF. The CDR3 region has the DNA TGTGCCAGCAGTTACGGGACTAGCTGGAATGAGCAGTTCTTC.